A selection of T cell receptor beta chains follows, all from one sample in a study of vaccination and CD4 T cells after COVID-19. MiXCR was run by TCRdb on the PCR reads, yielding one entry per CDR3 protein. The sample gives a few thousand distinct CDR3 sequences, roughly two fifths of which show up once; 25% to 30% is in the top ten. These receptors have no known antigen. Sequenced sample: CD4+ T cells from blood, cultured in vitro. Receptor source: a human donor in good health. Both conserved end residues are part of each CDR3.

CDR3 protein: CASSLERMGTGANEQYF
J gene: TRBJ2-7
V gene: TRBV5-1

CDR3 protein: CSVAGGGYEQYF
J gene: TRBJ2-7
V gene: TRBV29-1

CDR3 protein: CASSLVVGPYTEAFF
J gene: TRBJ1-1
V gene: TRBV5-6

CDR3 protein: CASSLALGTGGGYEQYF
J gene: TRBJ2-7
V gene: TRBV7-2

CDR3 protein: CASERGETQYF
J gene: TRBJ2-5
V gene: TRBV19

CDR3 protein: CIAGGRTDNEQFF
J gene: TRBJ2-1
V gene: TRBV20-1

CDR3 protein: CASSAGTGETDTQYF
J gene: TRBJ2-3
V gene: TRBV28

CDR3 protein: CASSLGGGGTEAFF
J gene: TRBJ1-1
V gene: TRBV7-9

CDR3 protein: CAWRGDRRSYNSPLHF
J gene: TRBJ1-6
V gene: TRBV30

CDR3 protein: CASTNWDGDNEQFF
J gene: TRBJ2-1
V gene: TRBV6-2/TRBV6-3

CDR3 protein: CASRGEGTGYGYTF
J gene: TRBJ1-2
V gene: TRBV25-1

CDR3 protein: CASTKRGTRVHEQYF
J gene: TRBJ2-7
V gene: TRBV6-2/TRBV6-3

CDR3 protein: CSALTGNYGYTF
J gene: TRBJ1-2
V gene: TRBV20-1

CDR3 protein: CASSLIPPPTSGGGLDTQYF
J gene: TRBJ2-3
V gene: TRBV7-2

CDR3 protein: CASSDIGDSRNEQFF
J gene: TRBJ2-1
V gene: TRBV10-1

CDR3 protein: CSAQTPGQGAWKNTEAFF
J gene: TRBJ1-1
V gene: TRBV20-1

CDR3 protein: CSASGPDRLYNEQFF
J gene: TRBJ2-1
V gene: TRBV20-1

CDR3 protein: CASSLSGTWGYTF
J gene: TRBJ1-2
V gene: TRBV12-3/TRBV12-4

CDR3 protein: CASSFTSGRARYQETQYF
J gene: TRBJ2-5
V gene: TRBV11-1

CDR3 protein: CASSPGTGTDTQYF
J gene: TRBJ2-3
V gene: TRBV6-1

CDR3 protein: CASSPFPASGPYEQYF
J gene: TRBJ2-7
V gene: TRBV6-1

CDR3 protein: CASSLGSRGGVAKNIQYF
J gene: TRBJ2-4
V gene: TRBV11-2

CDR3 protein: CASRGAAGYTF
J gene: TRBJ1-2
V gene: TRBV25-1